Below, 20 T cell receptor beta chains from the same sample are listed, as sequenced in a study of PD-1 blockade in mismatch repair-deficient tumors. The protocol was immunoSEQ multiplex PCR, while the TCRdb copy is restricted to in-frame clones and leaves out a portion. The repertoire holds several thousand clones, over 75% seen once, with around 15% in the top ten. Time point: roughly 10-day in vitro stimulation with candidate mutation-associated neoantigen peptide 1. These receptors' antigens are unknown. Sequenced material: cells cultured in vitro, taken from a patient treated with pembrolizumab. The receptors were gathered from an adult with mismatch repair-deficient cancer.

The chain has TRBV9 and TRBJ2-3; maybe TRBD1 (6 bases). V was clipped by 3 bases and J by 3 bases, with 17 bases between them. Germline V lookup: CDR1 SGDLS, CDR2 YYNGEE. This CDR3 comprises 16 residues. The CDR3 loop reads CASSDTTGTGTDTQYF. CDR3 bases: TGTGCCAGCAGCGACACCACAGGGACGGGGACAGATACGCAGTATTTT.

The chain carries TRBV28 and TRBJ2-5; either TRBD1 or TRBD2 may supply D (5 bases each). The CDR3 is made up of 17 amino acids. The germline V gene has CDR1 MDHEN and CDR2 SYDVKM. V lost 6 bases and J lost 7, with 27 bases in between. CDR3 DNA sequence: TGTGCCAGCAGGACTGACCGAGGGACGGGCCGGGGTGGGACCCAGTACTTC. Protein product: CASRTDRGTGRGGTQYF.

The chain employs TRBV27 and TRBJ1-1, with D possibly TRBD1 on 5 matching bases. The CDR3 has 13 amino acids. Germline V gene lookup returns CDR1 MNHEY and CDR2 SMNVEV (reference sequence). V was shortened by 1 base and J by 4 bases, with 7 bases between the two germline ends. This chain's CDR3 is CASSLYRSTEAFF. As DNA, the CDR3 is TGTGCCAGCAGTTTATACAGGAGCACTGAAGCTTTCTTT.

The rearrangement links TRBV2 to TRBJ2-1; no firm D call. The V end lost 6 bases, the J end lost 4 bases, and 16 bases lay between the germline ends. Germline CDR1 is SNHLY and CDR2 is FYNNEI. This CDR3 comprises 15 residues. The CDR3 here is CASRQDSSRYNEQFF. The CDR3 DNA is TGTGCCAGCAGACAAGACTCTTCAAGATACAATGAGCAGTTCTTC.

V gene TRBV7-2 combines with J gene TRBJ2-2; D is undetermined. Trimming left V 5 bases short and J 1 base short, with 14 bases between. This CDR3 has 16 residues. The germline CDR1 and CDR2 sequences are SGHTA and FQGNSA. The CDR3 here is CASSISRSLNTGELFF. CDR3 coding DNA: TGTGCCAGCAGCATAAGCAGGAGCCTGAACACCGGGGAGCTGTTTTTT.

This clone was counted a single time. The CDR3 DNA follows: TGTGCCTGGAACAGAGGGACTAGTCCCTACAATGAGCAGTTCTTC. Amino acid sequence: CAWNRGTSPYNEQFF. The rearrangement joins TRBV30 to TRBJ2-1; 8 bases match TRBD2. Looked up from germline, CDR1 is GTSNPN and CDR2 is SVGIG (reference sequence). V lost 4 bases and J lost 2; bases outside the gene matches: 7. This CDR3 spans 15 amino acids. Filled out from reference TRBV30 and TRBJ2-1, the complete variable domain reads SQTIHQWPATLVQPVGSPLSLECTVEGTSNPNLYWYRQAAGRGLQLLFYSVGIGQISSEVPQNLSASRPQDRQFILSSKKLLLSDSGFYLCAWNRGTSPYNEQFFGPGTRLTVL.

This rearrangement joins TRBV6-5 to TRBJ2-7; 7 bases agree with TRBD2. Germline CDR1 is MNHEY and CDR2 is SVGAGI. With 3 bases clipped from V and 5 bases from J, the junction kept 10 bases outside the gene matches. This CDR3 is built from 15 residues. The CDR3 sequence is CASSYKVGGPHEQYF. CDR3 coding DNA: TGTGCCAGCAGTTATAAGGTGGGAGGGCCCCACGAGCAGTACTTC.

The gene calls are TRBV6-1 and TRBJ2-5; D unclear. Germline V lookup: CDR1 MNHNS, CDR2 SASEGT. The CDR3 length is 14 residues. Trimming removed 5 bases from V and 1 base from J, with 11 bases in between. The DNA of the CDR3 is TGTGCCAGCAGTTATTTTAGGGCCCAAGAGACCCAGTACTTC. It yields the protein CASSYFRAQETQYF.

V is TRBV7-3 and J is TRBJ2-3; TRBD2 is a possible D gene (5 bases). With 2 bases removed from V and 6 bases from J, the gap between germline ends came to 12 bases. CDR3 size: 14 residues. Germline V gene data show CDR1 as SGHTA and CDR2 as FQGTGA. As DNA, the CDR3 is TGTGCCAGCAGCTTAGCCGACACTAGGGATACGCAGTATTTT. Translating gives CASSLADTRDTQYF.

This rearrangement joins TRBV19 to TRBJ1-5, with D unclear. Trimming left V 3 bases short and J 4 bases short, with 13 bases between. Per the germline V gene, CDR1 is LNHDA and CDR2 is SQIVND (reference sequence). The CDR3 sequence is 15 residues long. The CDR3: CASSIWTASNQPQHF. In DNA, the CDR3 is TGTGCCAGTAGTATTTGGACGGCGAGTAATCAGCCCCAGCATTTT. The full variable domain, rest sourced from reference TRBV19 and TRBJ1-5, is DGGITQSPKYLFRKEGQNVTLSCEQNLNHDAMYWYRQDPGQGLRLIYYSQIVNDFQKGDIAEGYSVSREKKESFPLTVTSAQKNPTAFYLCASSIWTASNQPQHFGDGTRLSIL.

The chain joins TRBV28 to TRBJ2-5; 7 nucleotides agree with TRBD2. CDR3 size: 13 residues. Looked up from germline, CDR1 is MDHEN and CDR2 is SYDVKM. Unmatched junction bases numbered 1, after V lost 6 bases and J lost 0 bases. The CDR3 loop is CASRGGNQETQYF. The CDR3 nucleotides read TGTGCCAGCAGGGGGGGGAACCAAGAGACCCAGTACTTC.

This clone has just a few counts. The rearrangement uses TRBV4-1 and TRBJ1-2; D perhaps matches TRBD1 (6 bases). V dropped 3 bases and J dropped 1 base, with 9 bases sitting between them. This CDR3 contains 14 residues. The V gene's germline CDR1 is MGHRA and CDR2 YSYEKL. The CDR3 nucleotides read TGCGCCAGCAGCCAGTCGGACAGTAACTATGGCTACACCTTC. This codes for CASSQSDSNYGYTF.

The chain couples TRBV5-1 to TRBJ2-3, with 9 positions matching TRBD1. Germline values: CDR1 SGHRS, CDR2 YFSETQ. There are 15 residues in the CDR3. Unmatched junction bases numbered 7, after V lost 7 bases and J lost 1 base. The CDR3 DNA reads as TGCGCCAGCGGGAAGGGACAGGGACGCACAGATACGCAGTATTTT. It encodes CASGKGQGRTDTQYF.

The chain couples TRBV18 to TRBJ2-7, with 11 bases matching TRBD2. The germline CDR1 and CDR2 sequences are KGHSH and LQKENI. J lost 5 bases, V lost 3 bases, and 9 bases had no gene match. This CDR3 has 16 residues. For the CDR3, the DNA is TGTGCCAGCTCACCCAGTACTAGCGGGAGAACAAACGAGCAGTACTTC. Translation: CASSPSTSGRTNEQYF.

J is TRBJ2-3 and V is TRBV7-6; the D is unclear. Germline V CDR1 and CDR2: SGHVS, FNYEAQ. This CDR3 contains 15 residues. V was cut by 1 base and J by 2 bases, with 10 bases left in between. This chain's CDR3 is CASSLGALPTDTQYF. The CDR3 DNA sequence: TGTGCCAGCAGCTTAGGAGCGCTACCCACAGATACGCAGTATTTT.

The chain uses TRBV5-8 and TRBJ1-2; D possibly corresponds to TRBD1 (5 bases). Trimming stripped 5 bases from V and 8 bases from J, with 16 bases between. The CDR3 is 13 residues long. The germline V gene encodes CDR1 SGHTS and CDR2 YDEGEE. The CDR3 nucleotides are TGTGCCAGCAGGAACAGGAGACATGGGGGCTACACCTTC. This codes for CASRNRRHGGYTF. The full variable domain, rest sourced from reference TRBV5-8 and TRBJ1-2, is EAGVTQSPTHLIKTRGQQATLRCSPISGHTSVYWYQQALGLGLQFLLWYDEGEERNRGNFPPRFSGRQFPNYSSELNVNALELEDSALYLCASRNRRHGGYTFGSGTRLTVV.

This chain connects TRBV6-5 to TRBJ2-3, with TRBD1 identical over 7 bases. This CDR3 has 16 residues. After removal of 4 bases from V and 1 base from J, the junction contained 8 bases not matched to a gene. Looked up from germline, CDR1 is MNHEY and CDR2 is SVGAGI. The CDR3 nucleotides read TGTGCCAGCAGTTTCGACAGGGCGAGCGGCACAGATACGCAGTATTTT. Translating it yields CASSFDRASGTDTQYF.

The CDR3 DNA reads as TGTGCCATCCAGCGGGAGGCTAGCACAGATACGCAGTATTTT. This encodes CAIQREASTDTQYF. V usage is TRBV10-3 and J usage is TRBJ2-3, with 9 positions matching TRBD2. CDR1 is ENHRY and CDR2 is SYGVKD in the germline V gene. The CDR3 is 14 amino acids. The V and J ends lost 8 bases and 0 bases, in that order; junction bases with no gene match: 3.

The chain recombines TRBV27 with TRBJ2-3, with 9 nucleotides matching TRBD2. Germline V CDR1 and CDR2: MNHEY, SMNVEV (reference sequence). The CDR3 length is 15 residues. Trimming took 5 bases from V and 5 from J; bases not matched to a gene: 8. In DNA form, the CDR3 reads TGTGCCAGCAGTAGGATAGCGGGAGTTGGAGATACGCAGTATTTT. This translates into CASSRIAGVGDTQYF.

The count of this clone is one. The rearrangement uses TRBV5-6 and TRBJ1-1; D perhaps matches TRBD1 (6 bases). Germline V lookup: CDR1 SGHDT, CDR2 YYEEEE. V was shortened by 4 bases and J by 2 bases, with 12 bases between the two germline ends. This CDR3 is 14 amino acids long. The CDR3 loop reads CASSPRQVNTEAFF. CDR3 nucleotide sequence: TGTGCCAGCAGCCCCAGACAGGTAAACACTGAAGCTTTCTTT.